This T cell receptor (beta chain) was retrieved from a study of technical replicates of blood from several donors. This CDR3 is 16 amino acids long. CDR1 is SNHLY, CDR2 FYNNEI, per germline. V lost 0 bases and J 0 bases, leaving 8 bases between the germline ends. Assay used: immunoSEQ multiplex PCR; TCRdb lists only in-frame clones, some missing. Of some 71,000 clones in the sample, almost 98% are singletons; the top ten hold approximately 0.2%. The receptor's source is a human donor in good health. This sequence joins TRBV2 and TRBJ2-2; D may be TRBD1 (5 bases). Sequenced sample: T cells isolated from PBMCs. This CDR3 is CASSEALQANTGELFF. CDR3 coding DNA: TGTGCCAGCAGTGAAGCTTTACAGGCGAACACCGGGGAGCTGTTTTTT.